The TCR beta chain under discussion was sequenced for a study of T cell changes during pregnancy in multiple sclerosis. This clone turned up a few times. Sequencing was performed with immunoSEQ multiplex PCR; in TCRdb, only in-frame clones are kept and a portion is missing. The sample includes about 42,000 clones, about 87% of them seen just once. The CDR3 spans 11 residues. V was clipped by 3 bases and J by 6 bases, with 8 bases between them. Germline V gene lookup returns CDR1 SQVTM and CDR2 ANQGSEA. The input for sequencing was CD4+ T cells from peripheral blood mononuclear cells, taken in the second trimester of pregnancy. The V gene is TRBV29-1, the J gene TRBJ1-1; D remains unclear. This clonotype originated in a female donor with multiple sclerosis, enrolled in a pregnancy study. CDR3 sequence reads: CSVDLASEAFF. Written as DNA, the CDR3 is TGCAGCGTTGATTTGGCTTCTGAAGCTTTCTTT.